These 8 T cell receptor beta chains were sequenced from one sample in a study of T cells in Graves' hyperthyroidism and ophthalmopathy. TCR beta CDR3 sequences were amplified from RNA transcripts. When the TCR CDR3 underwent first-round RT-PCR, the HTBI primer set was used. MiXCR, applied by TCRdb to the multiplex PCR reads, yields one record per CDR3 protein. Among approximately 500,000 distinct CDR3 sequences listed, just over 45% were seen once. Sequencing input: peripheral blood or thyroid tissue (not recorded which). These receptors came from a woman younger than 35 with Graves' hyperthyroidism.

J is TRBJ1-5 and V is TRBV5-1; unclear D gene. Between the trimmed V and J ends, which lost 1 base and 11 bases, there was a span of 7 bases. The V gene's germline CDR1 is SGHRS and CDR2 YFSETQ. The CDR3 loop spans 11 amino acids. CDR3: CASSLSETQHF. DNA of the CDR3: TGCGCCAGCAGCTTGTCCGAGACCCAGCATTTT.

The chain employs TRBV7-9 and TRBJ1-4, with D possibly matching TRBD1 (6 bases). The germline CDR1 and CDR2 sequences are SEHNR and FQNEAQ (reference sequence). The CDR3 loop spans 15 amino acids. The V and J ends lost 6 bases and 8 bases respectively, with 19 bases between them. In DNA, the CDR3 is TGTGCCAGCAGTCCTGGGGAGGGGGAACAAGAAAAACTGTTTTTT. This gives the protein CASSPGEGEQEKLFF.

The chain employs TRBV29-1 and TRBJ1-1; tentative D call: TRBD1 (5 bases). CDR1 is SQVTM, CDR2 ANQGSEA, per germline. CDR3 size: 13 residues. Trimming took off 5 bases at V and 0 bases at J, with 10 bases between the two ends. The CDR3, as DNA: TGCAGCGTTAGACAGCGGTTGAACACTGAAGCTTTCTTT. Residues: CSVRQRLNTEAFF.

This clonotype appeared many times. The chain combines TRBV15 with TRBJ1-1, with a possible D match to TRBD1 (5 bases). This CDR3 has 13 residues. V was cut by 7 bases and J by 4 bases, with 13 bases left in between. Germline CDR1 and CDR2: LNHNV and YYDKDF (reference sequence). The CDR3 reads CATNPGVGTEAFF. The CDR3 nucleotides are TGTGCCACCAACCCGGGGGTTGGCACTGAAGCTTTCTTT.

This clonotype was counted a few times. The V and J genes are TRBV24-1 and TRBJ2-1; D uncertain. Germline V gene sequence: CDR1 KGHDR, CDR2 SFDVKD. Trimming shortened V by 1 base and J by 7 bases, and 7 bases separated the two germline ends. The CDR3 length is 13 residues. The CDR3 DNA sequence: TGTGCCACCAGTGATTTCTTGGGTAATGAGCAGTTCTTC. Translation: CATSDFLGNEQFF.

The gene calls are TRBV15 and TRBJ1-2, with 7 bases aligning to TRBD1. In germline, CDR1 is LNHNV, CDR2 YYDKDF (reference sequence). The CDR3 is 12 residues long. J lost 8 bases, V lost 1 base, and 1 base had no gene match. CDR3 sequence: CATSRGQGGYTF. The DNA for the CDR3 is TGTGCCACCAGCAGAGGACAGGGAGGCTACACCTTC. Variable domain in full (rest from reference TRBV15 and TRBJ1-2): DAMVIQNPRYQVTQFGKPVTLSCSQTLNHNVMYWYQQKSSQAPKLLFHYYDKDFNNEADTPDNFQSRRPNTSFCFLDIRSPGLGDTAMYLCATSRGQGGYTFGSGTRLTVV.

The table lists this clonotype with many counts. The chain joins TRBV6-6 to TRBJ2-7, with 8 bases matching TRBD2. CDR1 is MNHNY and CDR2 is SVGAGI in the germline V gene (reference sequence). The CDR3 sequence is 14 residues long. Trimming at V came to 0 bases and at J to 2 bases, leaving 0 bases not matched to a gene. CDR3 protein: CASSYSTSAYEQYF. The DNA of the CDR3 is TGTGCCAGCAGTTACTCGACTAGCGCCTACGAGCAGTACTTC.

The table lists this clonotype with many counts. The rearrangement uses TRBV5-1 and TRBJ1-6; 10 nucleotides line up with TRBD1. With 4 bases clipped from V and 10 bases from J, the junction kept 2 bases outside the gene matches. The CDR3 is made up of 13 amino acids. Germline assignment: CDR1 SGHRS and CDR2 YFSETQ. Here the CDR3 reads CASSDRGLSPLHF. CDR3 nucleotides: TGCGCCAGCAGCGACAGGGGGCTCTCACCCCTCCACTTT.